This TCR beta chain came from a study of T cells in Graves' hyperthyroidism and ophthalmopathy. This clonotype has at least ten counts. Its matching antigen is unknown. Not enrolled were patients with uncontrolled infection, other autoimmune disease, pregnancy or lactation. RNA transcripts provided the source from which TCR beta CDR3 regions were amplified. When the TCR CDR3 underwent first-round RT-PCR, the HTBI primer set was used. From the multiplex PCR reads, TCRdb called clonotypes with MiXCR, one entry per CDR3 protein. The sample lists fewer than 450,000 distinct CDR3 sequences; about a sixth were seen once. Overall study results and limits: Blood shared most expanded thyroid clonotypes above 0.001.

This CDR3 contains 17 residues. The germline gives CDR1 MNHNS, CDR2 SASEGT. J gave up 7 bases and V 7 bases, and 12 bases lay outside the gene matches. This chain uses TRBV6-1 with TRBJ2-1; 14 bases match TRBD2. The specimen was blood. This receptor was identified in a woman aged 25-40 years with Graves' hyperthyroidism that later progressed to Graves' ophthalmopathy. CDR3: CASTGLAGGLDRNEQFF. The CDR3 DNA is TGTGCCAGCACCGGACTAGCGGGAGGTTTAGATCGGAATGAGCAGTTCTTC.